This TCR beta chain was identified in a study of vaccination effects on CD4 cells after COVID-19 (dated by TCRdb to 2022 to 2024). Notes on the research overall: After vaccination, three convalescent patients were sampled at an early time point (day +14) and at a late time point (day +241, +227 and +161, respectively). Cultures from other donors in the study were sequenced using the Oncomine TCR Beta short-read assay on an Illumina iSeq 100. Across the study, the median time from the second dose to post-vaccine sampling was 72 days (range 14 to 241). A total of 9 to 11 COVID-19 convalescent patients and a handful of SARS-CoV-2-naive healthy vaccine recipients were included in the full study. In both COVID-19 convalescent patients and infection-naive vaccine recipients, the study compared SARS-CoV-2 spike-specific CD4+ TCR repertoires from before mRNA vaccination with those from after it.

The CDR3 runs 17 residues from the cysteine to the phenylalanine. Only the CDR3 DNA is retained, 51 bases long and in frame from the first base. In the germline V gene (reference sequence), CDR1 corresponds to SEHNR and CDR2 to FQNEAQ. Trimming removed 0 bases from V and 2 bases from J, leaving 11 bases between the germline ends. The library was built by means of the immunoSEQ multiplex PCR assay. DNA from the cultured and isolated CD4+ T cells underwent TCR beta CDR3 sequencing. The authors' pipeline ran thus. Non-productive TCR sequences were removed and reads were trimmed to the CDR3 region, keeping CDR3s of at least 7 amino acids. Antigen-specific clonotypes were identified using the MANAFEST web app by comparison of expansion in peptide wells against reference cultures. For clones to be considered positive, expansion at FDR<0.05 versus reference and all other wells, an odds ratio above 5, and a frequency above 0.1% in two replicate wells were required. A clonotype was called cross-reactive if it was significantly expanded both in SARS-CoV-2 spike wells and in at least one common cold coronavirus spike condition. CDR3 similarity was assessed by Levenshtein distance with the stringdist R package, and unrooted trees were built with ape in R 3.6.1. TCRdb mirrors the immuneACCESS table, restricted to in-frame sequences. Some clones are absent from its copies; in checked studies, under half trace to an unresolved V gene, and the reason for the others is unknown. The DNA gave D and trimming, while V, J and clone size come from that table. The sample data list about 17,000 clones, and about four fifths of these were observed just once. The biggest ten clones account for about 20% of the sample.

This clone was seen only a few times. Its antigen is still unknown. The record has no base qualities; no much larger clone is one base away. General findings and caveats noted by the study authors: Both infection-induced and vaccine-induced clones contracted markedly at late post-vaccination timepoints, which is consistent with waning T cell responses. The study was limited by a small number of convalescent patients, and early post-infection timepoints were lacking. For convalescent patients, new clones induced by the vaccine made up most of the post-vaccine spike-reactive repertoire, and these new clones were largely distinct from the clones induced by infection.

The ViraFEST assay stimulated PBMC with viral peptide pools and then used TCR sequencing to identify antigen-specific CD4+ T cell clonotypes by expansion. After approximately eleven days of culture, CD4+ T cells were isolated with the EasySep CD4+ T cell isolation kit. PCR-confirmed SARS-CoV-2 infection had occurred in convalescent patients between March and December 2020, before the Alpha, Beta and Delta variants emerged in the United States. Participants received two doses of either the BNT162b2 or the mRNA-1273 mRNA SARS-CoV-2 vaccine. Approximately 2 million PBMC per well were cultured in IMDM with 5% human AB serum, roughly 11 IU/ml IL-2 and gentamicin, plus 10 ug/ml peptides. Half of the culture medium was replaced with fresh IL-2-containing medium on days 3 and 7. Unless noted otherwise, every peptide stimulation condition was grown in triplicate wells. PBMC were separated from whole blood using Ficoll-Paque Plus gradient centrifugation and were then either cryopreserved at -140C or used fresh. The overlapping peptide pools covered the spike proteins of SARS-CoV-2 as well as those of the common cold coronaviruses HCoV-NL63, HCoV-OC43 and HCoV-229E. Genomic DNA was extracted from cultured CD4+ T cells with the QIAamp micro DNA kit.

The chain joins TRBV7-9 to TRBJ2-6, with the D gene uncertain. The sample here was CD4+ T cells from PBMCs cultured with SARS-CoV-2 spike peptides, taken after COVID-19 vaccination. In light of the paper, this sample's cell subset or site label describes: SARS-CoV-2 spike overlapping peptide pool stimulation. This receptor was obtained from a human donor who had a prior SARS-CoV-2 infection. This receptor carries the CDR3 CASSLALRLTGANVLTF. The base sequence is TGTGCCAGCAGCTTAGCCCTTCGACTCACTGGGGCCAACGTCCTGACTTTC.